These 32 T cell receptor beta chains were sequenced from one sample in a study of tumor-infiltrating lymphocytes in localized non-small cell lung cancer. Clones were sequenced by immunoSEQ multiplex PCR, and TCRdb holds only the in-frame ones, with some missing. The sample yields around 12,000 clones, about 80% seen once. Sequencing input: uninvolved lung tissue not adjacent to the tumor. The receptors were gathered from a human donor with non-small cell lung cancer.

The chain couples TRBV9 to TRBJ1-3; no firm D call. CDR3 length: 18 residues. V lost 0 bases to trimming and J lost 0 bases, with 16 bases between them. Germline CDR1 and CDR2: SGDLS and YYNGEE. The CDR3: CASSVEPVSRLSGNTIYF. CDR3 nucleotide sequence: TGTGCCAGCAGCGTAGAACCCGTTTCGAGACTCTCTGGAAACACCATATATTTT. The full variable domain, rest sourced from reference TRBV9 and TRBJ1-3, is DSGVTQTPKHLITATGQRVTLRCSPRSGDLSVYWYQQSLDQGLQFLIQYYNGEERAKGNILERFSAQQFPDLHSELNLSSLELGDSALYFCASSVEPVSRLSGNTIYFGEGSWLTVV.

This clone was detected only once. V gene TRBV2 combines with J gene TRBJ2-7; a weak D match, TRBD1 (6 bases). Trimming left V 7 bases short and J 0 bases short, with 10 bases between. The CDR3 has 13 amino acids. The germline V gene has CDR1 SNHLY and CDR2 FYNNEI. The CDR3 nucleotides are TGTGCCAGCATACGGGACAACTCCTACGAGCAGTACTTC. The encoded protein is CASIRDNSYEQYF. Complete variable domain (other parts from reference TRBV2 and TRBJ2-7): EPEVTQTPSHQVTQMGQEVILRCVPISNHLYFYWYRQILGQKVEFLVSFYNNEISEKSEIFDDQFSVERPDGSNFTLKIRSTKLEDSAMYFCASIRDNSYEQYFGPGTRLTVT.

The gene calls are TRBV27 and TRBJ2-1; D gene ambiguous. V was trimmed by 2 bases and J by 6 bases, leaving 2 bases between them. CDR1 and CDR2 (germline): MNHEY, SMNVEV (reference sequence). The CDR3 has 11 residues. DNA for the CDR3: TGTGCCAGCAGTTTAGCCAATGAGCAGTTCTTC. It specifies CASSLANEQFF.

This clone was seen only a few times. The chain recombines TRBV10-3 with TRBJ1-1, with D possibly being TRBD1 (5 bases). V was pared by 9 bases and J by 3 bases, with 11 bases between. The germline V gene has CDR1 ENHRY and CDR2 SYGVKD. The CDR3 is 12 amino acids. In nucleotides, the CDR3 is TGTGCCATTGCAAGGGGCGACACTGAAGCTTTCTTT. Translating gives CAIARGDTEAFF.

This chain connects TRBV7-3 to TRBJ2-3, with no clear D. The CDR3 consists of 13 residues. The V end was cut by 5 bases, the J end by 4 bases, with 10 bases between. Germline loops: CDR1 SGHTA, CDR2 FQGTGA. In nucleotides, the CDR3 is TGTGCCAGCAGCACGCGCGTGGCAGATACGCAGTATTTT. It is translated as CASSTRVADTQYF.

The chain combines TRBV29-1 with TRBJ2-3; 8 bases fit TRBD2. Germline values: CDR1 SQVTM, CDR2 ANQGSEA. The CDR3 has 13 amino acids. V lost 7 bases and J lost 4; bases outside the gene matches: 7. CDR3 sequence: CSARLAGPDTQYF. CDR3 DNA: TGCAGCGCCCGGCTAGCGGGCCCAGATACGCAGTATTTT.

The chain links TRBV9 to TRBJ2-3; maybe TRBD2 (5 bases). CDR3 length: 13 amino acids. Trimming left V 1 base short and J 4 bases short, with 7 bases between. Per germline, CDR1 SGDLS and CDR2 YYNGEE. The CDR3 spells CASSVMRADTQYF. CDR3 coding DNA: TGTGCCAGCAGCGTAATGAGGGCAGATACGCAGTATTTT.

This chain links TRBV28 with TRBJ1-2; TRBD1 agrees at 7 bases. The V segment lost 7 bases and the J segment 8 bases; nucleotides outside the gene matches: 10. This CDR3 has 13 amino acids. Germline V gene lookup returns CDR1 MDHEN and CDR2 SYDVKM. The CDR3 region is CASISGTAGGYTF. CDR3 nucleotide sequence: TGTGCCAGCATCTCTGGGACAGCCGGAGGCTACACCTTC.

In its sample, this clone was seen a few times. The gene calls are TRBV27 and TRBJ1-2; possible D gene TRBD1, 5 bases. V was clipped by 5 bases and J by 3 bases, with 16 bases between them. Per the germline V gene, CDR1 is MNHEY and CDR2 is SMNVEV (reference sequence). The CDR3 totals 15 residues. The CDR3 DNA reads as TGTGCCAGCAGTCCACTCGACAGTACGCACTATGGCTACACCTTC. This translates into CASSPLDSTHYGYTF.

For the CDR3, the DNA is TGTGCCAGCAGTTACGGACAGGGGAAGGCTAATGAAAAACTGTTTTTT. This sequence encodes CASSYGQGKANEKLFF. The chain combines TRBV6-5 with TRBJ1-4, with TRBD1 matching 9 bases. Germline loops: CDR1 MNHEY, CDR2 SVGAGI. Trimming removed 2 bases from V and 3 bases from J; junction bases left unmatched: 4. The CDR3 has 16 residues.

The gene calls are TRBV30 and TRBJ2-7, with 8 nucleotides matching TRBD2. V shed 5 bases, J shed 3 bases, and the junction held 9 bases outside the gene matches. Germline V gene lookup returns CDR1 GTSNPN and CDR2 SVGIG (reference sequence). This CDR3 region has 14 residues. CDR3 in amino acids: CAWVPWTSSYEQYF. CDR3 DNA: TGTGCCTGGGTCCCCTGGACTAGCAGCTACGAGCAGTACTTC.

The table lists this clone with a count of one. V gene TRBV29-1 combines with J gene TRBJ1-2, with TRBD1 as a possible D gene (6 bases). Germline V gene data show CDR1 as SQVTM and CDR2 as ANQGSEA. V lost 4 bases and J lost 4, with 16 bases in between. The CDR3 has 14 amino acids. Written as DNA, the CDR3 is TGCAGCGTTGTTGCTGGGGGGGGCATCTATGGCTACACCTTC. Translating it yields CSVVAGGGIYGYTF. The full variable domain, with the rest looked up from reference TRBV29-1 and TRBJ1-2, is SAVISQKPSRDICQRGTSLTIQCQVDSQVTMMFWYRQQPGQSLTLIATANQGSEATYESGFVIDKFPISRPNLTFSTLTVSNMSPEDSSIYLCSVVAGGGIYGYTFGSGTRLTVV.

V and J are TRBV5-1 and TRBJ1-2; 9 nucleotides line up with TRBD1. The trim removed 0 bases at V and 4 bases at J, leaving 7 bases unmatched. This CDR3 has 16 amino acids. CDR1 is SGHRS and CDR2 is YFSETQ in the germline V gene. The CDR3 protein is CASSLGRQGEIYGYTF. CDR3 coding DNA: TGCGCCAGCAGCTTGGGACGACAGGGGGAAATCTATGGCTACACCTTC.

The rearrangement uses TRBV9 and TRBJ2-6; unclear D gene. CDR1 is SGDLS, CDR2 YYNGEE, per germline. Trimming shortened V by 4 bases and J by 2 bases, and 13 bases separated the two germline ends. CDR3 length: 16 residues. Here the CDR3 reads CASSPGEGTGANVLTF. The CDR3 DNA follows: TGTGCCAGCAGCCCTGGAGAAGGAACTGGGGCCAACGTCCTGACTTTC.

In DNA, the CDR3 is TGCAGCGTTATTCGACAGGGGAACACTGAAGCTTTCTTT. Amino acids: CSVIRQGNTEAFF. The V call is TRBV29-1, the J call TRBJ1-1; the match to TRBD1 covers 7 bases. The CDR3 extends over 13 amino acids. V lost 5 bases to trimming and J lost 1 base; unmatched junction nucleotides: 4. CDR1 is SQVTM and CDR2 is ANQGSEA in the germline V gene.

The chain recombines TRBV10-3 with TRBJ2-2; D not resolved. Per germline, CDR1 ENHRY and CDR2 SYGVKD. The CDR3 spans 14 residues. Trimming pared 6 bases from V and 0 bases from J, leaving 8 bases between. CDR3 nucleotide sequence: TGTGCCATCAGCGCGTTAACGAACACCGGGGAGCTGTTTTTT. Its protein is CAISALTNTGELFF.

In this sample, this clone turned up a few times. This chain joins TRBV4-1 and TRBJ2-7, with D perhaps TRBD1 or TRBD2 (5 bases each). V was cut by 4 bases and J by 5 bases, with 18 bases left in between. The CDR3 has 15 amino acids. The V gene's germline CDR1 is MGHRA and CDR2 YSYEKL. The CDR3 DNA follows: TGCGCCAGCAGCCTTAGGCAACTCGGGACGCACGAGCAGTACTTC. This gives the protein CASSLRQLGTHEQYF.

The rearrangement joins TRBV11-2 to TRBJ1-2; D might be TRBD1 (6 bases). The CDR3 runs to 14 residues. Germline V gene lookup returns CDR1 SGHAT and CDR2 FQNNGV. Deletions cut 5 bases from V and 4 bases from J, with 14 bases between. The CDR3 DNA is TGTGCCAGCAGCCCCATGGACAGTTCCTATGGCTACACCTTC. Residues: CASSPMDSSYGYTF.

The CDR3 loop is CASRLWGVTDTQYF. The CDR3 DNA reads TGTGCCAGCAGATTATGGGGGGTTACAGATACGCAGTATTTT. The chain carries TRBV7-2 and TRBJ2-3; a weak D match, TRBD2 (6 bases). Looked up from germline, CDR1 is SGHTA and CDR2 is FQGNSA. The CDR3 contains 14 residues. Trimming left V 6 bases short and J 3 bases short, with 13 bases between.

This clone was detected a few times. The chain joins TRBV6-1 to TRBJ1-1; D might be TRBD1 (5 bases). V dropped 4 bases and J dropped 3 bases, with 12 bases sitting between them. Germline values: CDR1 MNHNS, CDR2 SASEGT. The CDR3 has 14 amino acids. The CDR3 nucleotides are TGTGCCAGCAGTGCAGAGGGGAGGTACACTGAAGCTTTCTTT. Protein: CASSAEGRYTEAFF.

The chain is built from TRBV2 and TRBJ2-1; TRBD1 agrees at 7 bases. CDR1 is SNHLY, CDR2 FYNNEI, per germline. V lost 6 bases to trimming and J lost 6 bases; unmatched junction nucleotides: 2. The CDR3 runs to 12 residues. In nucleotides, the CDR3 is TGTGCCAGCAGAGGGGACAGCAATGAGCAGTTCTTC. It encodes CASRGDSNEQFF.

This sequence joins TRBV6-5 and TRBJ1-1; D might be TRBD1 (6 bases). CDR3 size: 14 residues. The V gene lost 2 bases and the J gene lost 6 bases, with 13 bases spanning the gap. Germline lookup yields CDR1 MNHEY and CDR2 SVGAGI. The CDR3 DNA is TGTGCCAGCAGTTACGTTGGGGGCGCCCCTGAAGCTTTCTTT. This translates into CASSYVGGAPEAFF.

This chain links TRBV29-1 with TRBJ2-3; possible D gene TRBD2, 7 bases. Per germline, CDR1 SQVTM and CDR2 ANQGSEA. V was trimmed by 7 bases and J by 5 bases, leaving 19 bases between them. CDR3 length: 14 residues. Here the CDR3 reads CSGQRGGRGDTQYF. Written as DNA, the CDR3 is TGCAGCGGTCAGAGGGGGGGAAGGGGAGATACGCAGTATTTT.

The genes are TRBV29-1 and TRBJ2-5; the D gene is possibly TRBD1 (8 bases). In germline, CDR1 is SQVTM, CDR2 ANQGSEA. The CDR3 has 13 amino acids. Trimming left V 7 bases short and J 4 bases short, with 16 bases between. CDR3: CSGHRGEGETQYF. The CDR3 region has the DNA TGCAGCGGCCACAGGGGGGAGGGAGAGACCCAGTACTTC.

The CDR3, as DNA: TGCGCCAGCAGTAAGGGGTACAGCACAGATACGCAGTATTTT. Translating it yields CASSKGYSTDTQYF. The chain combines TRBV10-2 with TRBJ2-3; possibly TRBD1 for D (5 bases). The CDR3 spans 14 residues. Germline V gives CDR1 WSHSY, CDR2 SAAADI. Trimming took off 5 bases at V and 0 bases at J, with 9 bases between the two ends.

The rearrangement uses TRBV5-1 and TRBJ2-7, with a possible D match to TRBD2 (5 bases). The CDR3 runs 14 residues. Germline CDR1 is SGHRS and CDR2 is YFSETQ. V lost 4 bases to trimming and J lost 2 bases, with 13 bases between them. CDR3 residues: CASSLRGEAYEQYF. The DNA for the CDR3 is TGCGCCAGCAGCCTTCGGGGAGAGGCCTACGAGCAGTACTTC.

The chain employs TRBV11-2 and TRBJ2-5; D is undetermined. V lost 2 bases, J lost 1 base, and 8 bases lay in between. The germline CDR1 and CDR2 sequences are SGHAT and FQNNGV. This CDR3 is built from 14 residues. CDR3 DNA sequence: TGTGCCAGCAGCTTACGGAGCCCCCAAGAGACCCAGTACTTC. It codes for CASSLRSPQETQYF.

The CDR3 sequence is CASSSLNEQYF. Written as DNA, the CDR3 is TGTGCCAGCAGTTCCCTAAACGAGCAGTACTTC. V gene TRBV2 combines with J gene TRBJ2-7; D uncertain. V was trimmed by 5 bases and J by 5 bases, leaving 7 bases between them. CDR1 is SNHLY, CDR2 FYNNEI, per germline. The CDR3 has 11 amino acids.

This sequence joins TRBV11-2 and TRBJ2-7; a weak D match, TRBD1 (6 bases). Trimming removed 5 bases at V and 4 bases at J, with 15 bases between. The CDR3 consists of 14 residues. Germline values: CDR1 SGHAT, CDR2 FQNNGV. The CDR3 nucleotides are TGTGCCAGCAGCGCCGCGATCGGGACATACGAGCAGTACTTC. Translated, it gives CASSAAIGTYEQYF. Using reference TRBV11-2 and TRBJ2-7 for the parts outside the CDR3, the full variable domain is EAGVAQSPRYKIIEKRQSVAFWCNPISGHATLYWYQQILGQGPKLLIQFQNNGVVDDSQLPKDRFSAERLKGVDSTLKIQPAKLEDSAVYLCASSAAIGTYEQYFGPGTRLTVT.

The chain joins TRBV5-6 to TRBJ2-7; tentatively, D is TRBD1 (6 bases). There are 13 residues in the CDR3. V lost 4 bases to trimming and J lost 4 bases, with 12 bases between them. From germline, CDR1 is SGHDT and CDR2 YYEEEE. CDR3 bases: TGTGCCAGCAGCATGGGACAACCATACGAGCAGTACTTC. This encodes CASSMGQPYEQYF.

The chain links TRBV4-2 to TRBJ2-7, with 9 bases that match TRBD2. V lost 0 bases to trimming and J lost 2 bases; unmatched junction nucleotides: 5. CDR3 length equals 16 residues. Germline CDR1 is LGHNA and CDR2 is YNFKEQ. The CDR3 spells CASSQDRTSEPYEQYF. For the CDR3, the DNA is TGTGCCAGCAGCCAAGATAGGACTAGCGAGCCCTACGAGCAGTACTTC.

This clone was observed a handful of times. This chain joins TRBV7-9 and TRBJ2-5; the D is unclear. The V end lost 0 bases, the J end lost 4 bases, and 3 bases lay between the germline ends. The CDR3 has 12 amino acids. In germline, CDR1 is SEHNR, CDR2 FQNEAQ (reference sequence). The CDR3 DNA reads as TGTGCCAGCAGCTTAGCGGCAGAGACCCAGTACTTC. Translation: CASSLAAETQYF.